Below are 23 T cell receptor beta chains sequenced from a single sample in a study of blood T cell repertoires in COVID-19. TCRdb's copy holds only in-frame clones and misses some; the assay was immunoSEQ multiplex PCR. This sample carries about 84,000 clones, about 86% of them seen once, and the ten largest clones take less than 40%. Sequenced: peripheral blood. These receptor sequences come from a man older than 75 with active or convalescent COVID-19.

This chain connects TRBV25-1 to TRBJ1-2, with TRBD1 matching 7 bases. Looked up from germline, CDR1 is MGHDK and CDR2 is SYGVNS. V lost 2 bases and J lost 5; bases outside the gene matches: 5. CDR3 length equals 14 residues. The CDR3 sequence: CASSEGPGQYGYTF. DNA of the CDR3: TGTGCCAGCAGTGAAGGCCCGGGACAGTATGGCTACACCTTC.

The V gene is TRBV7-6, the J gene TRBJ2-3, with TRBD2 matching 11 bases. Germline V lookup: CDR1 SGHVS, CDR2 FNYEAQ. The length of the CDR3 is 17 residues. With V trimmed by 5 bases and J by 2 bases, 9 bases remained unmatched. The CDR3 sequence is CASSPHIAGGNTDTQYF. In nucleotides, the CDR3 is TGTGCCAGCAGCCCTCATATAGCGGGGGGGAACACAGATACGCAGTATTTT. Drawing the rest from reference TRBV7-6 and TRBJ2-3, the complete variable domain is GAGVSQSPRYKVTKRGQDVALRCDPISGHVSLYWYRQALGQGPEFLTYFNYEAQQDKSGLPNDRFSAERPEGSISTLTIQRTEQRDSAMYRCASSPHIAGGNTDTQYFGPGTRLTVL.

This CDR3 is CASSLVGGAGNTIYF. CDR3 sequence (DNA): TGTGCCAGCAGCTTGGTCGGGGGGGCCGGAAACACCATATATTTT. The V call is TRBV5-5, the J call TRBJ1-3; perhaps TRBD1 as D (6 bases). Trimming shortened V by 0 bases and J by 4 bases, and 11 bases separated the two germline ends. Per germline, CDR1 SGHKS and CDR2 YYEKEE (reference sequence). The CDR3 is 15 amino acids.

J is TRBJ2-5 and V is TRBV9; 7 positions agree with TRBD2. CDR1 and CDR2 from the germline V gene are SGDLS and YYNGEE. The CDR3 covers 14 residues. V was clipped by 3 bases and J by 1 base; unmatched bases: 3. The CDR3 DNA sequence: TGTGCCAGCAGCGCAGGACTAGTCCAAGAGACCCAGTACTTC. Translated: CASSAGLVQETQYF.

This clone appeared a few times. V is TRBV11-2 and J is TRBJ1-3, with D possibly being TRBD1 (5 bases). CDR3 length equals 14 residues. Trimming removed 0 bases from V and 8 bases from J, with 11 bases in between. The germline V gene has CDR1 SGHAT and CDR2 FQNNGV. CDR3 nucleotides: TGTGCCAGCAGCTTAGAGGGGGAGGGGTACACCATATATTTT. As protein: CASSLEGEGYTIYF.

This clone occurred once. The J gene is TRBJ2-2, the V gene TRBV19, with 8 positions matching TRBD2. J gave up 5 bases and V 3 bases, and 8 bases lay outside the gene matches. This CDR3 has 16 amino acids. Germline assignment: CDR1 LNHDA and CDR2 SQIVND (reference sequence). The CDR3 sequence: CASSIRSGSVTGELFF. The CDR3 region has the DNA TGTGCCAGTAGTATTAGGAGCGGGAGTGTAACCGGGGAGCTGTTTTTT.

The J gene is TRBJ2-1, the V gene TRBV28; 16 bases fit TRBD2. The CDR3 consists of 17 residues. Germline V CDR1 and CDR2: MDHEN, SYDVKM. V lost 6 bases, J lost 8 bases, and 10 bases stayed unmatched. The CDR3 reads CASRRPGLAGGPHEQFF. Here the CDR3 DNA reads TGTGCCAGCAGGCGGCCGGGACTAGCGGGAGGGCCTCATGAGCAGTTCTTC.

This clone is classed as large (0.1 to 1%). The chain employs TRBV4-3 and TRBJ2-5, with D uncertain. Germline loops: CDR1 LGHNA, CDR2 YSLEER. The CDR3 extends over 16 amino acids. The V and J ends lost 0 bases and 3 bases respectively, with 14 bases between them. The CDR3 nucleotides are TGCGCCAGCAGCCAAGATTCAGGCTTCACAGAAGAGACCCAGTACTTC. Encoded protein: CASSQDSGFTEETQYF.

The chain uses TRBV2 and TRBJ1-5; the D gene is possibly TRBD1 (5 bases). Germline assignment: CDR1 SNHLY and CDR2 FYNNEI. The CDR3 has 15 amino acids. Trimming shortened V by 3 bases and J by 4 bases, and 13 bases separated the two germline ends. Written as DNA, the CDR3 is TGTGCCAGCAGTGAGGAGGGGTTTCGAAATCAGCCCCAGCATTTT. Translated: CASSEEGFRNQPQHF.

The chain joins TRBV6-5 to TRBJ2-3; weak D call: TRBD2 (5 bases). Trimming cost V 6 bases and J 5 bases, with 18 bases left between them. The CDR3 is made up of 15 amino acids. Germline CDR1 reads MNHEY; CDR2 reads SVGAGI. The CDR3 sequence: CASSLRVRARDTQYF. The CDR3, as DNA: TGTGCCAGCAGCCTGAGGGTGCGGGCCAGAGATACGCAGTATTTT.

The V call is TRBV19, the J call TRBJ2-7, with D perhaps TRBD2 (6 bases). Trimming cost V 3 bases and J 3 bases, with 15 bases left between them. CDR3 length: 15 residues. CDR1 and CDR2 from the germline V gene are LNHDA and SQIVND (reference sequence). CDR3 coding DNA: TGTGCCAGTAGTATCGCCCCGGGGGAATACTACGAGCAGTACTTC. Its protein is CASSIAPGEYYEQYF. The whole variable domain, filled in from reference TRBV19 and TRBJ2-7, reads DGGITQSPKYLFRKEGQNVTLSCEQNLNHDAMYWYRQDPGQGLRLIYYSQIVNDFQKGDIAEGYSVSREKKESFPLTVTSAQKNPTAFYLCASSIAPGEYYEQYFGPGTRLTVT.

As DNA, the CDR3 is TGTGCCAGCAACAATGGGGGGGGGAATCAGCCCCAGCATTTT. This codes for CASNNGGGNQPQHF. The chain carries TRBV5-6 and TRBJ1-5, with D maybe TRBD1 (5 bases). The CDR3 is 14 residues long. Germline V CDR1 and CDR2: SGHDT, YYEEEE. The germline V and J ends were trimmed by 6 bases and 4 bases, with 14 bases remaining between them. Full variable domain (rest looked up from reference TRBV5-6 and TRBJ1-5): DAGVTQSPTHLIKTRGQQVTLRCSPKSGHDTVSWYQQALGQGPQFIFQYYEEEERQRGNFPDRFSGHQFPNYSSELNVNALLLGDSALYLCASNNGGGNQPQHFGDGTRLSIL.

This clone showed up just a few times. The CDR3 is CASSFLRGKTYNEQFF. In DNA, the CDR3 is TGTGCCAGCAGCTTCCTCCGGGGGAAGACCTACAATGAGCAGTTCTTC. The rearrangement joins TRBV7-6 to TRBJ2-1; a weak D match, TRBD2 (6 bases). Trimming removed 3 bases from V and 2 bases from J, with 14 bases in between. The CDR3 length is 16 residues. Germline V gives CDR1 SGHVS, CDR2 FNYEAQ.

CDR3: CASSFSGVYEQYF. The CDR3 nucleotides read TGTGCCAGCAGCTTTTCAGGGGTCTACGAGCAGTACTTC. This sequence joins TRBV5-6 and TRBJ2-7; maybe TRBD1 (6 bases). The V gene lost 2 bases and the J gene lost 3 bases, with 9 bases spanning the gap. The CDR3 sequence is 13 residues long. CDR1 and CDR2 from the germline V gene are SGHDT and YYEEEE. Drawing the rest from reference TRBV5-6 and TRBJ2-7, the complete variable domain is DAGVTQSPTHLIKTRGQQVTLRCSPKSGHDTVSWYQQALGQGPQFIFQYYEEEERQRGNFPDRFSGHQFPNYSSELNVNALLLGDSALYLCASSFSGVYEQYFGPGTRLTVT.

This chain connects TRBV11-3 to TRBJ2-1; 8 positions agree with TRBD2. J was trimmed by 6 bases and V by 2 bases; bases with no gene match: 6. The CDR3 is 15 amino acids. CDR1 is SGHNT and CDR2 is YENEEA in the germline V gene. CDR3 loop: CASSLLAGGSNEQFF. CDR3 nucleotides: TGTGCCAGCAGCTTACTGGCGGGGGGATCCAATGAGCAGTTCTTC.

This clone turned up a few times. This chain uses TRBV5-8 with TRBJ1-1; D may be TRBD1 (5 bases). The CDR3 extends over 13 amino acids. Between the trimmed V and J ends, which lost 6 bases and 8 bases, there was a span of 17 bases. Germline V lookup: CDR1 SGHTS, CDR2 YDEGEE. For the CDR3, the DNA is TGTGCCAGCAAGGTTGTCCTCCGGGGGGAAGCTTTCTTT. Translating gives CASKVVLRGEAFF.

The chain has TRBV18 and TRBJ2-7; 8 bases agree with TRBD1. Trimming at V came to 3 bases and at J to 2 bases, leaving 6 bases not matched to a gene. Germline loops: CDR1 KGHSH, CDR2 LQKENI. This CDR3 has 15 residues. The CDR3 nucleotides are TGTGCCAGCTCACCTCCGGGACAGGCACCCTACGAGCAGTACTTC. It yields the protein CASSPPGQAPYEQYF.

The V and J genes are TRBV2 and TRBJ1-2; 7 bases match TRBD1. V shed 6 bases and J 4 bases; nucleotides not matched to a gene: 5. Per the germline V gene, CDR1 is SNHLY and CDR2 is FYNNEI. The length of the CDR3 is 13 residues. CDR3: CASRGQALYGYTF. The CDR3 nucleotides read TGTGCCAGCAGAGGACAGGCTCTCTATGGCTACACCTTC. The whole variable domain, filled in from reference TRBV2 and TRBJ1-2, reads EPEVTQTPSHQVTQMGQEVILRCVPISNHLYFYWYRQILGQKVEFLVSFYNNEISEKSEIFDDQFSVERPDGSNFTLKIRSTKLEDSAMYFCASRGQALYGYTFGSGTRLTVV.

The chain joins TRBV5-4 to TRBJ2-5, with 10 nucleotides matching TRBD1. This CDR3 contains 17 residues. Germline V gene data show CDR1 as SGHNT and CDR2 as YYREEE (reference sequence). J gave up 4 bases and V 9 bases, and 18 bases lay outside the gene matches. The CDR3 DNA sequence: TGTGCCACTACGGACCCAAGAGACAGGGGGCCTCGAGAGACCCAGTACTTC. This codes for CATTDPRDRGPRETQYF.

This clone was picked up one time. The V call is TRBV27, the J call TRBJ1-1; D may be TRBD1 (6 bases). Germline assignment: CDR1 MNHEY and CDR2 SMNVEV (reference sequence). V lost 4 bases and J 5 bases, leaving 20 bases between the germline ends. This CDR3 region has 16 residues. CDR3 bases: TGTGCCAGCAGTTACAAACGGACAGCCCAGGGGACTGAAGCTTTCTTT. Its translation: CASSYKRTAQGTEAFF.

This clone was counted a few times. The V call is TRBV3-1 (or the pseudogene TRBV3-2), the J call TRBJ2-6; D call uncertain. The CDR3 spans 15 residues. CDR1 and CDR2 (germline): LGHDT, YNNKEL (reference sequence). V was cut by 2 bases and J by 0 bases, with 5 bases left in between. The CDR3 DNA sequence: TGTGCCAGCAGCCAAAGTAGCTCTGGGGCCAACGTCCTGACTTTC. Translated: CASSQSSSGANVLTF.

The V gene is TRBV9, the J gene TRBJ2-1, with 12 bases that match TRBD2. The CDR3 loop spans 14 amino acids. Germline loops: CDR1 SGDLS, CDR2 YYNGEE. With 3 bases clipped from V and 7 bases from J, the junction kept 2 bases outside the gene matches. DNA for the CDR3: TGTGCCAGCAGCGGACTAGCGGGAGTAAATGAGCAGTTCTTC. Amino acid sequence: CASSGLAGVNEQFF.

V usage is TRBV29-1 and J usage is TRBJ2-6; 7 nucleotides line up with TRBD1. This CDR3 region has 14 residues. Germline V gives CDR1 SQVTM, CDR2 ANQGSEA. The ends lost 5 bases at V and 2 bases at J; junction bases unmatched: 3. CDR3 loop: CSVFTGAGANVLTF. The CDR3 nucleotides are TGCAGCGTTTTCACAGGGGCTGGGGCCAACGTCCTGACTTTC.